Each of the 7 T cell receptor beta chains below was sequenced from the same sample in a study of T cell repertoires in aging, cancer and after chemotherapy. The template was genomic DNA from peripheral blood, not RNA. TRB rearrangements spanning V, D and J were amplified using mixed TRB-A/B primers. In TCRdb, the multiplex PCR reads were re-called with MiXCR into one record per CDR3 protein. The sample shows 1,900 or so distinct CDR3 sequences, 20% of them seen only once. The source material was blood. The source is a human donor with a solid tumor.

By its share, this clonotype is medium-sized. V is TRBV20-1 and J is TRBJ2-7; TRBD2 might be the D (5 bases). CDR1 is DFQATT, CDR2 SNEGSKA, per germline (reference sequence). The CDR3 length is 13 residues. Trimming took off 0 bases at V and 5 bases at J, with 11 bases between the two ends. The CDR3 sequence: CSAREAGLNEQYF. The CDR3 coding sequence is TGCAGTGCTAGAGAGGCAGGACTCAACGAGCAGTACTTC.

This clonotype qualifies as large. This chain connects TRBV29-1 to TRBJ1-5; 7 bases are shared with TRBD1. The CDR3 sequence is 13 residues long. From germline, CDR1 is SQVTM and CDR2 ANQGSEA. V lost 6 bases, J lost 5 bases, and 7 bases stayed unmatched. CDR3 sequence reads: CSVGRGQDQPQHF. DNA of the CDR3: TGCAGCGTAGGAAGGGGGCAAGATCAGCCCCAGCATTTT.

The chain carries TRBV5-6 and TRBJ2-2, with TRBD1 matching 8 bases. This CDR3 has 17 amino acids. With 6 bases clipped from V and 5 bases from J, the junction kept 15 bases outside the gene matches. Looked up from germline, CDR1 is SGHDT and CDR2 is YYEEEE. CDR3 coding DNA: TGTGCCAGCACCACGCCGGGACAGGTGCAATGTACCGGGGAGCTGTTTTTT. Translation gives CASTTPGQVQCTGELFF.

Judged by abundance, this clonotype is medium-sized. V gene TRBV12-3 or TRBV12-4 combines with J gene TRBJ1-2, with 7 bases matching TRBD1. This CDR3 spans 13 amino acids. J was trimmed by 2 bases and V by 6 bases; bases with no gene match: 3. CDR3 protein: CASSPTGNYGYTF. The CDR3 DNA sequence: TGTGCCAGCAGCCCGACAGGGAACTATGGCTACACCTTC.

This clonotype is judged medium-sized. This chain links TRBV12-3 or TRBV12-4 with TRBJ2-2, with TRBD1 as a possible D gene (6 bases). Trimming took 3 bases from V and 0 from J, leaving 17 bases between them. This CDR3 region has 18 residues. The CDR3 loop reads CASSFLWGQQANTGELFF. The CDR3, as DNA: TGTGCCAGCAGTTTTTTGTGGGGACAACAAGCGAACACCGGGGAGCTGTTTTTT.

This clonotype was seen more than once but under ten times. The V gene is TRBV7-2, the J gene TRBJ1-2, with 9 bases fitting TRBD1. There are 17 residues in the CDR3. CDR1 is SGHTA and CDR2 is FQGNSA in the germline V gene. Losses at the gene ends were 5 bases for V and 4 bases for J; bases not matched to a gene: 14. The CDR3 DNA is TGTGCCAGCAGCCAAGCCGGGACAGGGATCATGGGCTATGGCTACACCTTC. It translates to CASSQAGTGIMGYGYTF.

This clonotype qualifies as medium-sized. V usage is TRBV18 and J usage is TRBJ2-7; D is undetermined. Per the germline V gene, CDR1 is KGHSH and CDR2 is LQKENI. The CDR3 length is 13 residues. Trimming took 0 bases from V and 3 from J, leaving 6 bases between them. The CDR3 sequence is CASSPPDGYEQYF. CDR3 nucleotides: TGTGCCAGCTCACCACCGGACGGCTACGAGCAGTACTTC.